This passage covers 13 T cell receptor beta chains from one sample sequenced in a study of T-cell reconstitution after alpha-beta-depleted transplantation in children. Unique molecular identifiers were built into the TCRbeta library. TCRdb re-called the PCR reads through MiXCR, storing one row per CDR3 protein. The table lists roughly 500,000 distinct CDR3 sequences, 8% to 11% of them singletons, with roughly 2% in the top ten. The specimen was PBMCs, collected before TCRalphabeta/CD19-depleted stem cell transplant. Receptors originate from a child under 10 years old with inherited bone marrow failure, due to receive a stem cell transplant.

In its sample, this clonotype was seen many times. The chain combines TRBV4-3 with TRBJ2-2, with D possibly TRBD1 on 5 matching bases. Germline lookup yields CDR1 LGHNA and CDR2 YSLEER. This CDR3 has 15 amino acids. V was cut by 3 bases and J by 1 base, with 9 bases left in between. The CDR3 sequence is CASSQQTGNTGELFF. CDR3 bases: TGCGCCAGCAGCCAGCAAACAGGGAACACCGGGGAGCTGTTTTTT.

The chain links TRBV6-2 or TRBV6-3 to TRBJ2-1, with D possibly matching TRBD2 (6 bases). Trimming pared 5 bases from V and 4 bases from J, leaving 24 bases between. Germline V CDR1 and CDR2: MNHEY, SVGEGT. This CDR3 is built from 18 residues. The CDR3 region is CASSRRGFNRERYNEQFF. The CDR3 DNA reads as TGTGCCAGCAGTCGGCGGGGCTTTAACCGGGAGAGGTACAATGAGCAGTTCTTC.

This clonotype was recorded many times. V usage is TRBV20-1 and J usage is TRBJ2-1; TRBD2 agrees at 9 bases. This CDR3 spans 14 amino acids. V was pared by 6 bases and J by 2 bases, with 5 bases of the junction left unmatched. The germline V gene encodes CDR1 DFQATT and CDR2 SNEGSKA (reference sequence). The CDR3 DNA sequence: TGCAGTGCCAAGAGACTAGCGGCCTACAATGAGCAGTTCTTC. Its protein is CSAKRLAAYNEQFF.

This clonotype was seen repeatedly, ten times or more. V is TRBV20-1 and J is TRBJ2-1; TRBD2 matches at 12 bases. Germline V CDR1 and CDR2: DFQATT, SNEGSKA (reference sequence). With 3 bases clipped from V and 7 bases from J, the junction kept 4 bases outside the gene matches. This CDR3 is 14 amino acids long. The CDR3 is CSASRTSGNNEQFF. CDR3 bases: TGCAGTGCTAGCAGGACTAGCGGGAATAATGAGCAGTTCTTC.

The chain uses TRBV27 and TRBJ2-7, with a tentative D call TRBD1 (8 bases). CDR3 length: 13 amino acids. V lost 4 bases and J 7 bases, leaving 14 bases between the germline ends. Per the germline V gene, CDR1 is MNHEY and CDR2 is SMNVEV (reference sequence). The CDR3 region has the DNA TGTGCCAGCAGTTCCCACAGGGGGGGTGAGCAGTACTTC. Translating gives CASSSHRGGEQYF.

Turning to this clonotype: A much bigger clone sits one base away, suggesting this may be a read error. Since no conserved phenylalanine or tryptophan closes the CDR3, a read error is the likely cause. The chain employs TRBV28 and TRBJ2-5; D not certain. V lost 6 bases to trimming and J lost 0 bases, with 8 bases between them. There are 13 residues in the CDR3. Per the germline V gene, CDR1 is MDHEN and CDR2 is SYDVKM. CDR3 bases: TGTGCCAGCAGCCTACTATACCAAGAGACCCAGTACTCC. Translated: CASSLLYQETQYS.

This clonotype was observed at least ten times. The chain joins TRBV13 to TRBJ2-7; TRBD1 might be the D (5 bases). The germline gives CDR1 PRHDT, CDR2 FYEKMQ (reference sequence). Trimming left V 1 base short and J 3 bases short, with 13 bases between. This CDR3 spans 15 amino acids. The CDR3 DNA reads as TGTGCCAGCAGCTTAGACGGAAAAGGGGTCTACGAGCAGTACTTC. This codes for CASSLDGKGVYEQYF.

This clonotype was observed many times. The chain links TRBV30 to TRBJ1-1; D unclear. The ends were cut back, 3 bases at V and 3 bases at J, with 11 bases in the middle. Germline V gene data show CDR1 as GTSNPN and CDR2 as SVGIG (reference sequence). The CDR3 loop spans 13 amino acids. The CDR3 protein is CAWSGEFYTEAFF. Written as DNA, the CDR3 is TGTGCCTGGAGCGGGGAGTTTTACACTGAAGCTTTCTTT. The full variable domain, with the rest looked up from reference TRBV30 and TRBJ1-1, is SQTIHQWPATLVQPVGSPLSLECTVEGTSNPNLYWYRQAAGRGLQLLFYSVGIGQISSEVPQNLSASRPQDRQFILSSKKLLLSDSGFYLCAWSGEFYTEAFFGQGTRLTVV.

The chain is built from TRBV10-2 and TRBJ2-7, with D unclear. The CDR3 totals 11 residues. Trimming took 6 bases from V and 6 from J, leaving 9 bases between them. Germline V gene sequence: CDR1 WSHSY, CDR2 SAAADI. The CDR3 DNA reads TGCGCCAGCAGACTTCTAAGCGAGCAGTACTTC. Translated, it gives CASRLLSEQYF.

This chain links TRBV5-6 with TRBJ2-7; D possibly corresponds to TRBD2 (6 bases). Germline CDR1 is SGHDT and CDR2 is YYEEEE. This CDR3 region has 16 residues. V was clipped by 5 bases and J by 3 bases, with 21 bases between them. CDR3 nucleotide sequence: TGTGCCAGCAGTCCTCCGGGGGTCTACCCAGTCTACGAGCAGTACTTC. Protein: CASSPPGVYPVYEQYF.

This clonotype was counted ten times or more. The J gene is TRBJ2-7, the V gene TRBV6-2 or TRBV6-3, with D tentatively TRBD2 (6 bases). Trimming stripped 5 bases from V and 4 bases from J, with 21 bases between. Germline loops: CDR1 MNHEY, CDR2 SVGEGT. This CDR3 has 16 amino acids. The CDR3 nucleotides read TGTGCCAGCAGTCCCACCACCTCACCGGGAGTATACGAGCAGTACTTC. Translated, it gives CASSPTTSPGVYEQYF.

The chain uses TRBV19 and TRBJ2-1; maybe TRBD1 (5 bases). V lost 3 bases, J lost 10 bases, and 16 bases lay in between. CDR1 is LNHDA and CDR2 is SQIVND in the germline V gene (reference sequence). The length of the CDR3 is 14 residues. CDR3 sequence reads: CASSIYQGNGEQFF. CDR3 sequence (DNA): TGTGCCAGTAGTATTTATCAGGGAAATGGCGAGCAGTTCTTC.

This clonotype appeared a single time. A single base separates this from a much larger clone, so it may be a read error. The V call is TRBV27, the J call TRBJ2-1; the match to TRBD2 covers 9 bases. The CDR3 runs 16 residues. Germline V CDR1 and CDR2: MNHEY, SMNVEV (reference sequence). V shed 1 base and J 4 bases; nucleotides not matched to a gene: 5. The DNA of the CDR3 is TGTGCCAGCAGTTTATTGCTTAGCGGGAGTTACAATGAGCAGTTCTTC. Amino acids: CASSLLLSGSYNEQFF.